Following are 8 T cell receptor beta chains from one sample sequenced in a study of blood T cell repertoires in COVID-19. Produced via immunoSEQ multiplex PCR; TCRdb's table is partial and in-frame only. The sample gives about 250,000 clones, around four fifths of which show up once; about 6.3% is in the top ten. Sequencing input: peripheral blood. The receptors here all came from a woman in her fifties or sixties with active or convalescent COVID-19.

The chain employs TRBV6-2 or TRBV6-3 and TRBJ1-4; no definite D call. CDR1 and CDR2 from the germline V gene are MNHEY and SVGEGT. The germline V and J ends were trimmed by 0 bases and 0 bases, with 5 bases remaining between them. The CDR3 contains 15 residues. CDR3: CASSYSRTTNEKLFF. In DNA, the CDR3 is TGTGCCAGCAGTTACTCGAGGACAACTAATGAAAAACTGTTTTTT.

V usage is TRBV19 and J usage is TRBJ2-5; 10 bases are a match to TRBD1. Germline lookup yields CDR1 LNHDA and CDR2 SQIVND (reference sequence). Trimming cost V 5 bases and J 5 bases; bases outside gene matches: 5. The CDR3 sequence is 14 residues long. The CDR3: CASSQDRGWETQYF. For the CDR3, the DNA is TGTGCCAGTAGTCAGGACAGGGGGTGGGAGACCCAGTACTTC.

The gene calls are TRBV7-3 and TRBJ2-2, with D unclear. Trimming took off 5 bases at V and 2 bases at J, with 12 bases between the two ends. Germline V gene sequence: CDR1 SGHTA, CDR2 FQGTGA. The CDR3 contains 15 residues. CDR3 in amino acids: CASSPQARNTGELFF. Here the CDR3 DNA reads TGTGCCAGCAGCCCTCAGGCAAGAAACACCGGGGAGCTGTTTTTT. Full variable domain (remainder filled in from reference TRBV7-3 and TRBJ2-2): GAGVSQTPSNKVTEKGKYVELRCDPISGHTALYWYRQSLGQGPEFLIYFQGTGAADDSGLPNDRFFAVRPEGSVSTLKIQRTERGDSAVYLCASSPQARNTGELFFGEGSRLTVL.

J is TRBJ2-7 and V is TRBV6-6, with 8 bases matching TRBD1. Trimming cost V 4 bases and J 6 bases; bases outside gene matches: 5. There are 13 residues in the CDR3. Looked up from germline, CDR1 is MNHNY and CDR2 is SVGAGI (reference sequence). The CDR3 spells CASSSTGVSEQYV. The DNA for the CDR3 is TGTGCCAGCAGTTCGACAGGGGTTAGCGAGCAGTACGTC.

The rearrangement links TRBV15 to TRBJ2-7; the D gene is possibly TRBD1 (5 bases). V lost 0 bases and J lost 1, with 7 bases in between. Germline assignment: CDR1 LNHNV and CDR2 YYDKDF (reference sequence). The CDR3 has 14 residues. In DNA, the CDR3 is TGTGCCACCAGCAGAGAGGACATTTCCTACGAGCAGTACTTC. It yields the protein CATSREDISYEQYF.

This rearrangement joins TRBV11-1 to TRBJ2-2, with 8 positions matching TRBD1. Germline CDR1 is SGHAT and CDR2 is FQDESV (reference sequence). The CDR3 runs to 14 residues. With V trimmed by 5 bases and J by 3 bases, 2 bases remained unmatched. The chain's CDR3 is CASSRRGHTGELFF. The CDR3 bases are TGTGCCAGCAGCCGCAGGGGGCACACCGGGGAGCTGTTTTTT.

This clone was detected only once. The chain has TRBV19 and TRBJ1-3, with TRBD1 matching 8 bases. The junction had 15 bases not matched to a gene; V was cut back by 8 bases and J by 0 bases. The CDR3 has 18 residues. Looked up from germline, CDR1 is LNHDA and CDR2 is SQIVND (reference sequence). The CDR3 region has the DNA TGTGCCAGTGGCCGGGACAGGAGACACCGATTCTCTGGAAACACCATATATTTT. It is translated as CASGRDRRHRFSGNTIYF.

The sample holds a few counts of this clone. The rearrangement uses TRBV6-5 and TRBJ2-2; 10 bases are shared with TRBD2. CDR3 length: 15 residues. CDR1 and CDR2 (germline): MNHEY, SVGAGI. With V trimmed by 6 bases and J by 3 bases, 4 bases remained unmatched. The CDR3 protein is CASSLAGDYTGELFF. The DNA of the CDR3 is TGTGCCAGCAGCCTAGCGGGAGATTACACCGGGGAGCTGTTTTTT.